The 13 T cell receptor beta chains below were found in one sample sequenced in a study of control samples from healthy donors and cancer patients. The assay was immunoSEQ multiplex PCR, and TCRdb's table has in-frame clones only and misses some. The sample shows some 120,000 clones, just over 90% of them seen only once. Input material: blood. The receptors originated from a woman in her late teens or twenties in good health.

This chain joins TRBV18 and TRBJ1-2; D is uncertain. CDR3 size: 15 residues. Trimming took off 2 bases at V and 6 bases at J, with 16 bases between the two ends. Germline V gives CDR1 KGHSH, CDR2 LQKENI. The CDR3 protein is CASSPTPGGGNGYTF. The CDR3 nucleotides are TGTGCCAGCTCACCAACGCCGGGTGGAGGAAATGGCTACACCTTC.

This sequence joins TRBV10-2 and TRBJ1-6; D is unresolved. V was trimmed by 0 bases and J by 5 bases, leaving 5 bases between them. The CDR3 length is 14 residues. Per germline, CDR1 WSHSY and CDR2 SAAADI. The CDR3 DNA follows: TGCGCCAGCAGTGAGTCGAGGAATAATTCACCCCTCCACTTT. Translated: CASSESRNNSPLHF.

This clone turned up a few times. V and J are TRBV27 and TRBJ2-7; D unresolved. Germline V lookup: CDR1 MNHEY, CDR2 SMNVEV (reference sequence). The CDR3 has 13 amino acids. Trimming removed 6 bases at V and 3 bases at J, with 12 bases between. The CDR3 region is CASSIRRYYEQYF. The CDR3 coding sequence is TGTGCCAGCAGCATACGGAGATACTACGAGCAGTACTTC.

The rearrangement links TRBV6-2 or TRBV6-3 to TRBJ2-7; 8 nucleotides match TRBD2. The germline V gene encodes CDR1 MNHEY and CDR2 SVGEGT. This CDR3 has 14 amino acids. V shed 2 bases, J shed 6 bases, and the junction held 6 bases outside the gene matches. Here the CDR3 reads CASSYAGGRSEQYF. The CDR3 nucleotides are TGTGCCAGCAGTTACGCGGGGGGCCGATCCGAGCAGTACTTC.

This chain uses TRBV28 with TRBJ2-7; the D is unclear. Per the germline V gene, CDR1 is MDHEN and CDR2 is SYDVKM. V lost 7 bases to trimming and J lost 0 bases, with 16 bases between them. CDR3 length: 15 residues. The CDR3 is CASNPGSRRSYEQYF. The DNA for the CDR3 is TGTGCCAGCAATCCCGGGTCTAGACGCTCCTACGAGCAGTACTTC.

This CDR3 reads CASSYREGDLSYTF. The CDR3 coding sequence is TGTGCCAGCAGTTACCGGGAAGGGGACTTAAGCTACACCTTC. The V and J genes are TRBV6-5 and TRBJ1-2; tentatively, D is TRBD1 (5 bases). From germline, CDR1 is MNHEY and CDR2 SVGAGI. This CDR3 has 14 residues. V dropped 2 bases and J dropped 9 bases, with 16 bases sitting between them.

V usage is TRBV7-8 and J usage is TRBJ1-2, with D maybe TRBD1 (5 bases). The CDR3 runs 16 residues. Trimming took off 1 base at V and 8 bases at J, with 20 bases between the two ends. Germline loops: CDR1 SGHVS, CDR2 FQNEAQ. CDR3 nucleotides: TGTGCCAGCAGCTTAGGATGGTTGGGAGGGGAGGGAGGCTACACCTTC. Amino acid sequence: CASSLGWLGGEGGYTF.

The gene calls are TRBV5-5 and TRBJ2-7; D perhaps matches TRBD1 (6 bases). The CDR3 covers 15 residues. Trimming left V 4 bases short and J 0 bases short, with 14 bases between. The germline V gene has CDR1 SGHKS and CDR2 YYEKEE (reference sequence). This CDR3 is CASSPDRTVSYEQYF. The CDR3 DNA sequence: TGTGCCAGCAGCCCCGACAGGACAGTCTCCTACGAGCAGTACTTC.

Here the CDR3 DNA reads TGTGCCAGCAGTTCACAACCGGGACAGCGAGAGACCCAGTACTTC. It codes for CASSSQPGQRETQYF. The gene calls are TRBV2 and TRBJ2-5; 7 nucleotides match TRBD1. Per the germline V gene, CDR1 is SNHLY and CDR2 is FYNNEI. The junction had 10 bases not matched to a gene; V was cut back by 5 bases and J by 4 bases. This CDR3 has 15 amino acids.

The rearrangement joins TRBV19 to TRBJ1-5; D uncertain. Deletions cut 8 bases from V and 0 bases from J, with 29 bases between. The length of the CDR3 is 20 residues. CDR1 and CDR2 (germline): LNHDA, SQIVND (reference sequence). DNA of the CDR3: TGTGCCAGTTCTCGTCTTCCTCAGACGATTACCCTTATTAGCAATCAGCCCCAGCATTTT. Residues: CASSRLPQTITLISNQPQHF. Together with reference TRBV19 and TRBJ1-5, the CDR3 gives the full variable domain: DGGITQSPKYLFRKEGQNVTLSCEQNLNHDAMYWYRQDPGQGLRLIYYSQIVNDFQKGDIAEGYSVSREKKESFPLTVTSAQKNPTAFYLCASSRLPQTITLISNQPQHFGDGTRLSIL.

The chain recombines TRBV7-6 with TRBJ1-1; D uncertain. Germline CDR1 reads SGHVS; CDR2 reads FNYEAQ. The V end was cut by 1 base, the J end by 4 bases, with 7 bases between. This CDR3 contains 13 residues. The CDR3 loop reads CASSLEVGTEAFF. The CDR3 bases are TGTGCCAGCAGCTTAGAGGTTGGCACTGAAGCTTTCTTT.

The chain combines TRBV5-4 with TRBJ2-6; no clear D gene. Germline V gives CDR1 SGHNT, CDR2 YYREEE (reference sequence). This CDR3 contains 18 residues. V lost 4 bases, J lost 3 bases, and 20 bases lay in between. The CDR3 DNA follows: TGTGCCAGCAGCCCCCACCCCCAGAACCTTTTTGGGGCCAACGTCCTGACTTTC. Protein product: CASSPHPQNLFGANVLTF.

A single count supports this clone. The V gene is TRBV5-8, the J gene TRBJ2-3; D gene ambiguous. In germline, CDR1 is SGHTS, CDR2 YDEGEE. The V end was cut by 5 bases, the J end by 1 base, with 8 bases between. The CDR3 sequence is 13 residues long. In DNA form, the CDR3 reads TGTGCCAGCAGGTTCAGCGGCACAGATACGCAGTATTTT. Translation gives CASRFSGTDTQYF.